This is a list of T cell receptor beta chains from one sample in a study of blood T cell repertoires in COVID-19. Data came from immunoSEQ multiplex PCR; TCRdb stores just in-frame clones and leaves some out. This sample has 650,000 to 800,000 clones; approximately 90% occur once, and the top ten carry over 0.2%. The sample taken for sequencing was peripheral blood. Receptors originate from a woman in her late teens or twenties with acute or convalescent COVID-19. CDR3s include the opening cysteine and the closing phenylalanine or tryptophan. A D gene is named only where the DNA matches it firmly. Expanded clones get a size class; other rows say once, few or many, or leave the size out.

cdr3_nt cdr3_aa cdr3_length v_call clone_size d_call j_call
TGTGCCAGCAGTATCCGGGGTGAAAAACTGTTTTTT CASSIRGEKLFF 12 TRBV25-1 . . TRBJ1-4
TGTGCCAGCAGGGGGACAGGGAACACTGAAGCTTTCTTT CASRGTGNTEAFF 13 TRBV6-5 . TRBD1 TRBJ1-1
TGTGCCAGCATCTCGGGGGACTTCACAGATACGCAGTATTTT CASISGDFTDTQYF 14 TRBV6-5 . . TRBJ2-3
TGCGCCAGCACACCGGACAGCCGGGTTCCTGGCTACACCTTC CASTPDSRVPGYTF 14 TRBV5-1 . . TRBJ1-2
TGCGCCAGCAGCCAAGTTATGGAGACAGGGGGCTCCGGGGAGCTGTTTTTT CASSQVMETGGSGELFF 17 TRBV4-3 . TRBD1 TRBJ2-2
TGTGCCACCGCGCCCGGGGTATCCTATGGCTACACCTTC CATAPGVSYGYTF 13 TRBV19 . . TRBJ1-2
TGTGCCAGCTCACCGACGGGGAACCAAGAGACCCAGTACTTC CASSPTGNQETQYF 14 TRBV18 . . TRBJ2-5
TGTGCCAGCAGCCTAGGGGGACGGTTGAACACTGAAGCTTTCTTT CASSLGGRLNTEAFF 15 TRBV4-2 . . TRBJ1-1
TGTGCCAGTAACACGGGGTACGAAAAACTGTTTTTT CASNTGYEKLFF 12 TRBV19 few . TRBJ1-4
TGTGCCAGCCTGAGAGGGACAGGGAGGGAAAAACTGTTTTTT CASLRGTGREKLFF 14 TRBV2 . TRBD1 TRBJ1-4
TGTGCCAGCAGCTGGGGACAGTCCAACTATGGCTACACCTTC CASSWGQSNYGYTF 14 TRBV5-6 . TRBD1 TRBJ1-2
TGTGCCAGCAGCCTGCCGGGGGACCATCGGCAGCCCCAGCATTTT CASSLPGDHRQPQHF 15 TRBV28 . . TRBJ1-5
TGTGCCAGCAGGCCATCGACAACCATGAACACTGAAGCTTTCTTT CASRPSTTMNTEAFF 15 TRBV28 . . TRBJ1-1
TGTGCCAGCAGCCCGGACTGGATCAAAAACATTCAGTACTTC CASSPDWIKNIQYF 14 TRBV4-2 . . TRBJ2-4
TGTGCCAGCAGCTTATCACGCGGCGGATCTATGGAGCAGTACTTC CASSLSRGGSMEQYF 15 TRBV7-9 . . TRBJ2-7
TGTGCCAGCAGCTTGGTTGGACAGGGAGGGGGAACTGAAGCTTTCTTT CASSLVGQGGGTEAFF 16 TRBV5-6 . TRBD1 TRBJ1-1
TGTGCCAGCAGCTTAGCCGCTGGGGGACAGGGAAATGGCTACACCTTC CASSLAAGGQGNGYTF 16 TRBV7-8 . TRBD1 TRBJ1-2
TGTGCCAGCTCATCGACAGGGTATAGATCCTACGAGCAGTACTTC CASSSTGYRSYEQYF 15 TRBV18 . TRBD1 TRBJ2-7
TGTGCCAGAAGCGACGGACAGGGAACCTACGAGCAGTACTTC CARSDGQGTYEQYF 14 TRBV5-3 . TRBD1 TRBJ2-7
TGTGCCAGCAGCTTACGCGACAGGGGTACTCACGAGCAGTACTTC CASSLRDRGTHEQYF 15 TRBV7-6 . TRBD1 TRBJ2-7
TGTGCCAGCAGCTTAGGGTCCTTAGAGAATGAGCAGTTCTTC CASSLGSLENEQFF 14 TRBV7-2 once . TRBJ2-1
TGCGCCAGCAGAGGAAGCAGGGACAACACCTTC CASRGSRDNTF 11 TRBV5-1 . . TRBJ1-2
TGTGCCAGCAGTTACGGCGGCCTAGCGGGGGGCGAGACCCAGTACTTC CASSYGGLAGGETQYF 16 TRBV6-5 . TRBD2 TRBJ2-5
TGTGCCAGCAGCTTCGGACAGGGATATTCCTACGAGCAGTACTTC CASSFGQGYSYEQYF 15 TRBV5-6 . TRBD1 TRBJ2-7
TGTGCCAGCAGCGTAGAACTAGGTGGCACCGGGGAGCTGTTTTTT CASSVELGGTGELFF 15 TRBV9 . . TRBJ2-2
TGTGCCAGCAGCCCCGGGACTAGCGGGGTCCTAGATACGCAGTATTTT CASSPGTSGVLDTQYF 16 TRBV11-2 . TRBD2 TRBJ2-3
TGCGCCAGCAGCCAAGATTGGGCAATTATGAACACTGAAGCTTTCTTT CASSQDWAIMNTEAFF 16 TRBV4-3 . . TRBJ1-1
TGTGCCAGCAGCCGATCCGAACATAACACTGAAGCTTTCTTT CASSRSEHNTEAFF 14 TRBV6-5 . . TRBJ1-1
TGTGCCAGCAGTGACTCGGCAGGGGCCAATCCGCAGTATTTT CASSDSAGANPQYF 14 TRBV6-4 . . TRBJ2-3
TGCAGTGCTAGTAAGGGCAGGGGGGACAATCAGCCCCAGCATTTT CSASKGRGDNQPQHF 15 TRBV20-1 once TRBD1 TRBJ1-5
TGTGCCAGCAGTTTACTAGCGGGGGGGCTAGACGAGCAGTTCTTC CASSLLAGGLDEQFF 15 TRBV2 . TRBD2 TRBJ2-1
TGTGCCAGCAGCTTGGGGGCAGGGGGTAACATTCAGTACTTC CASSLGAGGNIQYF 14 TRBV5-6 . TRBD1 TRBJ2-4
TGTGCCAGTAGTATAGGGGACAGGGAAGGGTTGAACACTGAAGCTTTCTTT CASSIGDREGLNTEAFF 17 TRBV19 . TRBD1 TRBJ1-1
TGTGCCAGCAGCACACCGGGACAGAAAAATCAGCCCCAGCATTTT CASSTPGQKNQPQHF 15 TRBV21-1 few . TRBJ1-5
TGCGCCAGCAGCTTGGGAACCACGGGACTCTACGAGCAGTACTTC CASSLGTTGLYEQYF 15 TRBV5-1 . . TRBJ2-7